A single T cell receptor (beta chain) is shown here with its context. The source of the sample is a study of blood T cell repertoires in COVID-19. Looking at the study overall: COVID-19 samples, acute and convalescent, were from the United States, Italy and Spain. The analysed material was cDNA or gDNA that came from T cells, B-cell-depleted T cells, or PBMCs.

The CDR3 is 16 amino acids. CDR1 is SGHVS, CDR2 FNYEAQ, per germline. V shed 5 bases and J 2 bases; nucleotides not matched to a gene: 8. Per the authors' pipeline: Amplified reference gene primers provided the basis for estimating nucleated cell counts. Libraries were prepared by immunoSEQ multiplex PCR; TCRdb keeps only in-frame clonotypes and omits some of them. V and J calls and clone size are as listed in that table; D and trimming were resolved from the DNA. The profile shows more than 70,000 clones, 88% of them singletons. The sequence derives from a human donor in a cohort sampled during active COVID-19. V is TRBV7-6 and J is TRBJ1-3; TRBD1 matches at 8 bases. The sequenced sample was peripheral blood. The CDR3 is CASSARTGLAGNTIYF. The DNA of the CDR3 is TGTGCCAGCAGCGCACGGACAGGGTTGGCTGGAAACACCATATATTTT.